The next 20 T cell receptor beta chains were all read from a single sample in a study of T cell responses to AZD1222 COVID-19 vaccine. Data came from immunoSEQ multiplex PCR; TCRdb stores just in-frame clones and leaves some out. The table has about 150,000 clones, 80% to 90% seen once. The source material was peripheral blood, sampled on day 0 of AZD1222 vaccination. Source of these receptors: an adult in good health.

The V gene is TRBV27, the J gene TRBJ1-1, with 8 bases aligning to TRBD1. The CDR3 spans 15 residues. Germline V gene lookup returns CDR1 MNHEY and CDR2 SMNVEV (reference sequence). V lost 6 bases to trimming and J lost 4 bases; unmatched junction nucleotides: 10. The CDR3 sequence: CASSRKTGAATEAFF. CDR3 in DNA: TGTGCCAGCAGCCGGAAGACAGGGGCAGCCACTGAAGCTTTCTTT.

This sequence joins TRBV6-4 and TRBJ2-5; 12 nucleotides match TRBD2. This CDR3 region has 17 residues. Per germline, CDR1 MRHNA and CDR2 SNTAGT. The junction had 9 bases not matched to a gene; V was cut back by 5 bases and J by 2 bases. The CDR3 coding sequence is TGTGCCAGCAGTCCACTAGCGGGGGGACCAAAGCAAGAGACCCAGTACTTC. This translates into CASSPLAGGPKQETQYF.

This chain joins TRBV18 and TRBJ2-7; D possibly corresponds to TRBD2 (6 bases). Trimming removed 3 bases from V and 7 bases from J, with 10 bases in between. The V gene's germline CDR1 is KGHSH and CDR2 LQKENI. This CDR3 has 12 amino acids. CDR3 DNA sequence: TGTGCCAGCTCACCTGGGGCGGGGGAGCAGTACTTC. Amino acid sequence: CASSPGAGEQYF.

The chain joins TRBV27 to TRBJ1-5, with a possible D match to TRBD1 (6 bases). The CDR3 totals 14 residues. V was pared by 5 bases and J by 5 bases, with 13 bases between. The germline CDR1 and CDR2 sequences are MNHEY and SMNVEV (reference sequence). CDR3 DNA sequence: TGTGCCAGCAGTCGAAAAGGGGGATATCAGCCCCAGCATTTT. Its translation: CASSRKGGYQPQHF.

This chain joins TRBV15 and TRBJ2-1; possibly TRBD1 for D (6 bases). Germline V gene lookup returns CDR1 LNHNV and CDR2 YYDKDF (reference sequence). V was cut by 5 bases and J by 7 bases, with 18 bases left in between. This CDR3 spans 15 amino acids. This CDR3 reads CATSLGGTTRNEQFF. For the CDR3, the DNA is TGTGCCACCAGCCTAGGGGGTACGACACGGAATGAGCAGTTCTTC.

The chain joins TRBV4-1 to TRBJ1-5; 8 bases agree with TRBD1. The length of the CDR3 is 15 residues. The germline V gene encodes CDR1 MGHRA and CDR2 YSYEKL. With 3 bases clipped from V and 5 bases from J, the junction kept 6 bases outside the gene matches. The CDR3 spells CASSHWTGTDQPQHF. The CDR3 coding sequence is TGCGCCAGCAGCCACTGGACAGGGACCGATCAGCCCCAGCATTTT.

This clone appeared once. The chain has TRBV28 and TRBJ1-6; no reliable D call. CDR3 length: 14 amino acids. Germline V gene lookup returns CDR1 MDHEN and CDR2 SYDVKM. V was shortened by 6 bases and J by 7 bases, with 13 bases between the two germline ends. In DNA form, the CDR3 reads TGTGCCAGCAGCTCCCTCCCGATCAATTCACCCCTCCACTTT. This gives the protein CASSSLPINSPLHF.

The J gene is TRBJ2-2, the V gene TRBV25-1, with TRBD1 matching 10 bases. The CDR3 consists of 16 residues. The germline V gene encodes CDR1 MGHDK and CDR2 SYGVNS. V shed 1 base, J shed 3 bases, and the junction held 2 bases outside the gene matches. The CDR3 DNA reads as TGTGCCAGCAGTGAATGGGGGACAGGGGACACCGGGGAGCTGTTTTTT. This encodes CASSEWGTGDTGELFF. Full variable domain (rest looked up from reference TRBV25-1 and TRBJ2-2): EADIYQTPRYLVIGTGKKITLECSQTMGHDKMYWYQQDPGMELHLIHYSYGVNSTEKGDLSSESTVSRIRTEHFPLTLESARPSHTSQYLCASSEWGTGDTGELFFGEGSRLTVL.

This rearrangement joins TRBV19 to TRBJ2-5; no clear D. CDR1 and CDR2 (germline): LNHDA, SQIVND (reference sequence). V was cut by 4 bases and J by 5 bases, with 8 bases left in between. This CDR3 spans 12 amino acids. The CDR3 spells CASSKERETQYF. The CDR3 nucleotides are TGTGCCAGTAGTAAGGAAAGGGAGACCCAGTACTTC. The full variable domain, in which reference TRBV19 and TRBJ2-5 provide the parts outside the CDR3, is DGGITQSPKYLFRKEGQNVTLSCEQNLNHDAMYWYRQDPGQGLRLIYYSQIVNDFQKGDIAEGYSVSREKKESFPLTVTSAQKNPTAFYLCASSKERETQYFGPGTRLLVL.

The CDR3 coding sequence is TGCGCCAGCAGCCAAGTTCCTAGCGAGGGCGAGCAGTACTTC. It translates to CASSQVPSEGEQYF. This rearrangement joins TRBV4-1 to TRBJ2-7; maybe TRBD2 (6 bases). Germline V gene lookup returns CDR1 MGHRA and CDR2 YSYEKL. CDR3 length: 14 residues. V gave up 1 base and J gave up 6 bases, with 13 bases separating them.

This chain uses TRBV19 with TRBJ2-1; 7 bases agree with TRBD1. The CDR3 is made up of 13 amino acids. V was pared by 10 bases and J by 8 bases, with 11 bases of the junction left unmatched. The V gene's germline CDR1 is LNHDA and CDR2 SQIVND (reference sequence). The CDR3 DNA sequence: TGTGCCACCTGCGACAGGGTCCGTGATGAGCAGTTCTTC. Its protein product is CATCDRVRDEQFF.

This chain connects TRBV11-2 to TRBJ2-1; 8 bases map to TRBD2. The CDR3 extends over 16 amino acids. Trimming cost V 1 base and J 0 bases; bases outside gene matches: 2. CDR1 and CDR2 (germline): SGHAT, FQNNGV. CDR3 residues: CASSLGGRPSYNEQFF. CDR3 coding DNA: TGTGCCAGCAGCTTAGGCGGGAGGCCCTCCTACAATGAGCAGTTCTTC.

The chain has TRBV7-3 and TRBJ1-2; TRBD1 agrees at 9 bases. The V gene's germline CDR1 is SGHTA and CDR2 FQGTGA. V trimming: 10 bases; J trimming: 8 bases; junction bases outside the gene matches: 11. The CDR3 sequence is 13 residues long. The CDR3 spells CATGTGSLGGYTF. The CDR3 coding sequence is TGTGCCACAGGGACAGGGAGCCTTGGGGGCTACACCTTC.

This clone was counted between two and nine times. V and J are TRBV10-1 and TRBJ2-1; no reliable D call. With 2 bases removed from V and 8 bases from J, the gap between germline ends came to 13 bases. Per the germline V gene, CDR1 is WNHNN and CDR2 is SYGVQD (reference sequence). The CDR3 totals 14 residues. The CDR3, as DNA: TGCGCCAGCAGTGAGAGAACTGATGGGGATGAGCAGTTCTTC. Amino acid sequence: CASSERTDGDEQFF.

The rearrangement joins TRBV6-5 to TRBJ1-2; possible D gene TRBD1, 5 bases. Germline loops: CDR1 MNHEY, CDR2 SVGAGI. This CDR3 comprises 15 residues. V was trimmed by 5 bases and J by 0 bases, leaving 13 bases between them. Here the CDR3 reads CASSPGHKANYGYTF. In nucleotides, the CDR3 is TGTGCCAGCAGTCCCGGACACAAAGCTAACTATGGCTACACCTTC.

The chain recombines TRBV4-2 with TRBJ1-2; no definite D call. Germline assignment: CDR1 LGHNA and CDR2 YNFKEQ. V lost 1 base and J 4 bases, leaving 10 bases between the germline ends. This CDR3 region has 14 residues. In nucleotides, the CDR3 is TGTGCCAGCAGCCAAGTTTCCAGGTCCTATGGCTACACCTTC. Translated, it gives CASSQVSRSYGYTF.

DNA for the CDR3: TGTGCCAGCAGCCTCCAGGGACAGGGGGATGGCTACACCTTC. Translating gives CASSLQGQGDGYTF. This chain joins TRBV5-5 and TRBJ1-2, with 11 bases fitting TRBD1. Trimming cost V 4 bases and J 6 bases; bases outside gene matches: 5. The CDR3 totals 14 residues. Germline V gene lookup returns CDR1 SGHKS and CDR2 YYEKEE (reference sequence).

This clone showed up just once. The gene calls are TRBV10-2 and TRBJ1-2; 9 nucleotides line up with TRBD1. The CDR3 consists of 13 residues. With V trimmed by 7 bases and J by 8 bases, 8 bases remained unmatched. Germline V CDR1 and CDR2: WSHSY, SAAADI. This chain's CDR3 is CASTMDRGMGYTF. In nucleotides, the CDR3 is TGCGCCAGCACTATGGACAGGGGAATGGGCTACACCTTC.

V and J are TRBV7-9 and TRBJ2-1; D is uncertain. CDR1 and CDR2 from the germline V gene are SEHNR and FQNEAQ (reference sequence). This CDR3 comprises 13 residues. V gave up 5 bases and J gave up 8 bases, with 13 bases separating them. The CDR3 DNA follows: TGTGCCAGCAGCCCGAGTTCGAGCGATGAGCAGTTCTTC. Its translation is CASSPSSSDEQFF.

The chain has TRBV19 and TRBJ2-2; a possible D gene is TRBD1 (5 bases). Germline V gives CDR1 LNHDA, CDR2 SQIVND (reference sequence). The length of the CDR3 is 14 residues. V was trimmed by 5 bases and J by 5 bases, leaving 12 bases between them. CDR3: CASSARDLTGELFF. CDR3 sequence (DNA): TGTGCCAGTAGTGCCAGGGATTTGACCGGGGAGCTGTTTTTT.